This T cell receptor beta chain was observed in a study of patients and donors after allogeneic stem cell transplantation. The sample holds a few counts of this clonotype. Each CDR3 protein is one row after TCRdb ran MiXCR on the RT-PCR reads. The top ten clones hold 7.2% of a sample with approximately 410,000 distinct CDR3 sequences, about a sixth of them seen once. The V gene's germline CDR1 is SGHVS and CDR2 FNYEAQ. V was clipped by 5 bases and J by 4 bases; unmatched bases: 9. The CDR3 totals 17 residues. Sequences were obtained from blood, either unsorted or a sorted T cell fraction (not recorded which). V usage is TRBV7-6 and J usage is TRBJ2-5, with 14 positions matching TRBD2. This receptor was taken from a human donor who was either an allogeneic HSCT recipient or a stem cell or donor lymphocyte infusion donor (not recorded which). It is not recorded whose cells these are; they may come from a transplant donor. The CDR3 is CASSTYQGTSGRETQYF. In DNA form, the CDR3 reads TGTGCCAGCAGCACCTACCAAGGGACTAGCGGGAGAGAGACCCAGTACTTC.